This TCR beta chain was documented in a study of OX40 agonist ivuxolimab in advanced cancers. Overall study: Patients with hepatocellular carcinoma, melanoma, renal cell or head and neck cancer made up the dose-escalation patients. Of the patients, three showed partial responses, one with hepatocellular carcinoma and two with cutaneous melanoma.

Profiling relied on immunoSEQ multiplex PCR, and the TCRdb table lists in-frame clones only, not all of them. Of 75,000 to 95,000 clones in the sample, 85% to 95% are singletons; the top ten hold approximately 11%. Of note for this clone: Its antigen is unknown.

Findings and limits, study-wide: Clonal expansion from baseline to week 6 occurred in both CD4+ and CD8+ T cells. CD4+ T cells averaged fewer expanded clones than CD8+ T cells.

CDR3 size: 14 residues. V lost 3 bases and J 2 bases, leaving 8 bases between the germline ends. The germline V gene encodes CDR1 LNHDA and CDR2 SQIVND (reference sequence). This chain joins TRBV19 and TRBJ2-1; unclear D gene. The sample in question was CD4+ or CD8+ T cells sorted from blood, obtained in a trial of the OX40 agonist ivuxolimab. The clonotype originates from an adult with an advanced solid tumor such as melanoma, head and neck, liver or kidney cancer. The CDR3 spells CASSIGLAYNEQFF. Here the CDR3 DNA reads TGTGCCAGTAGTATTGGGCTAGCCTACAATGAGCAGTTCTTC.